This is a list of T cell receptor beta chains from one sample in a study of a mutant IDH1 vaccine in newly diagnosed glioma. Produced via immunoSEQ multiplex PCR; TCRdb's table is partial and in-frame only. The sample holds about 50,000 clones, roughly 90% seen once. Specimen: PBMCs, collected from a glioma patient treated with radiotherapy, temozolomide or both. The receptors were gathered from a man aged 35-49 years with glioma. Both conserved end residues are part of each CDR3. D genes are given only for firm matches. Some rows have no size entry. The others give once, few or many, or a class for an expanded clone.

>few|TRBJ1-5|NA|TRBV2
CASSASPPGNRGQPQHF
TGTGCCAGCAGTGCAAGTCCCCCGGGGAATCGTGGTCAGCCCCAGCATTTT
>NA|TRBJ2-2|TRBD2|TRBV7-6
CASSPPPSGSSGELFF
TGTGCCAGCAGCCCACCCCCTAGCGGGAGTTCCGGGGAGCTGTTTTTT
>NA|TRBJ2-4|NA|TRBV1
CTSRTGPNIQYF
TGCACCAGCAGGACGGGACCAAACATTCAGTACTTC
>NA|TRBJ2-3|NA|TRBV19
CASRGDFTDTQYF
TGTGCCAGTAGGGGGGATTTCACAGATACGCAGTATTTT
>NA|TRBJ2-6|NA|TRBV4-2
CASSQESRSGAGANVLTF
TGTGCCAGCAGCCAAGAATCAAGGTCAGGGGCTGGGGCCAACGTCCTGACTTTC
>NA|TRBJ1-5|NA|TRBV7-3
CASSSQSDSPQHF
TGTGCCAGCAGCTCCCAAAGTGACTCGCCCCAGCATTTT
>NA|TRBJ1-2|NA|TRBV5-1
CASSLEGTPYHGYTF
TGCGCCAGCAGCTTGGAGGGTACCCCTTATCATGGCTACACCTTC
>few|TRBJ1-5|NA|TRBV5-6
CASSLGRFGQPQHF
TGTGCCAGCAGCCTGGGGAGGTTTGGGCAGCCCCAGCATTTT
>NA|TRBJ2-1|TRBD2|TRBV4-1
CASSQLGTSGSNEQFF
TGCGCCAGCAGCCAGCTAGGGACTAGCGGGTCCAATGAGCAGTTCTTC
>NA|TRBJ2-7|NA|TRBV7-9
CASSNQRAYEQYF
TGTGCCAGCAGCAATCAGAGAGCCTACGAGCAGTACTTC
>NA|TRBJ1-1|NA|TRBV5-1
CASSPSNQAEAFF
TGCGCCAGCAGCCCCTCAAACCAAGCTGAAGCTTTCTTT
>NA|TRBJ2-7|TRBD1|TRBV5-1
CASSNGQGAYEQYF
TGCGCCAGCAGCAACGGACAGGGGGCCTACGAGCAGTACTTC
>NA|TRBJ2-7|TRBD2|TRBV19
CASTKLAGSSYEQYF
TGTGCCAGTACCAAACTAGCGGGAAGCTCCTACGAGCAGTACTTC
>NA|TRBJ2-2|NA|TRBV6-6
CASRWNTGELFF
TGTGCCAGCAGATGGAATACCGGGGAGCTGTTTTTT
>once|TRBJ2-3|NA|TRBV19
CASSIELITDTQYF
TGTGCCAGTAGTATAGAACTAATCACAGATACGCAGTATTTT
>NA|TRBJ2-6|TRBD1|TRBV4-3
CASSQERGTGPPGANVLTF
TGCGCCAGCAGCCAAGAGAGGGGGACAGGTCCGCCTGGGGCCAACGTCCTGACTTTC
>NA|TRBJ1-5|TRBD1|TRBV5-5
CASRTRQGSNQPQHF
TGTGCCAGCAGGACTAGACAGGGTAGCAATCAGCCCCAGCATTTT
>NA|TRBJ2-5|NA|TRBV4-1
CASSQEQGTETQYF
TGCGCCAGCAGCCAAGAGCAGGGTACCGAGACCCAGTACTTC
>NA|TRBJ2-7|TRBD2|TRBV7-2
CASRDYPSFEQYF
TGTGCCAGCCGGGACTATCCTTCCTTCGAGCAGTACTTC
>NA|TRBJ1-3|TRBD1|TRBV9
CASSAEGTGYGNTIYF
TGTGCCAGCAGCGCCGAAGGGACAGGGTATGGAAACACCATATATTTT
>once|TRBJ1-4|NA|TRBV9
CASSGWPKEMEKLFF
TGTGCCAGCAGCGGTTGGCCGAAGGAAATGGAAAAACTGTTTTTT
>NA|TRBJ2-7|NA|TRBV7-6
CASSPLPLNRAKKGWMSEQYF
TGTGCCAGCAGCCCCCTACCCCTAAACCGGGCGAAAAAGGGGTGGATGAGCGAGCAGTACTTC
>NA|TRBJ2-1|NA|TRBV7-8
CASRPPGSYNEQFF
TGTGCCAGCCGCCCCCCGGGGTCCTACAATGAGCAGTTCTTC
>NA|TRBJ2-4|TRBD2|TRBV7-9
CASSLALAGVSIQYF
TGTGCCAGCAGCTTAGCCTTAGCGGGAGTAAGCATTCAGTACTTC
>NA|TRBJ1-5|NA|TRBV6-5
CASSLRQDSNQPQHF
TGTGCCAGCAGCTTGAGACAGGATAGCAATCAGCCCCAGCATTTT
>NA|TRBJ2-7|NA|TRBV1
CTSSQSSSGRVNEQYF
TGCACCAGCAGCCAAAGTTCTAGCGGGAGGGTAAACGAGCAGTACTTC
>NA|TRBJ1-4|NA|TRBV29-1
CSVSQGARPEKLFF
TGCAGCGTATCACAGGGAGCCAGGCCTGAAAAACTGTTTTTT
>NA|TRBJ2-7|NA|TRBV5-6
CASSQDYGAEQYF
TGTGCCAGCAGCCAGGACTATGGTGCCGAGCAGTACTTC
>NA|TRBJ2-3|NA|TRBV7-2
CASSLAPRDTQYF
TGTGCCAGCAGCTTAGCGCCCAGGGATACGCAGTATTTT
>NA|TRBJ1-2|NA|TRBV7-3
CASSLGDSYGYTF
TGTGCCAGCAGCTTAGGGGATAGCTATGGCTACACCTTC
>NA|TRBJ1-1|NA|TRBV23-1
CASSQLRRNTEAFF
TGCGCCAGCAGTCAATTACGCAGGAACACTGAAGCTTTCTTT
>NA|TRBJ2-7|TRBD2|TRBV9
CASSSGLARRVEQYF
TGTGCCAGCAGCTCCGGACTAGCGCGCCGGGTAGAGCAGTACTTC
>NA|TRBJ2-7|NA|TRBV4-2
CASSPSIWVVNPNEQYF
TGTGCCAGCAGCCCGTCAATTTGGGTAGTGAATCCCAACGAGCAGTACTTC
>few|TRBJ1-1|NA|TRBV20-1
CSARIVEAFF
TGCAGTGCTAGGATTGTTGAAGCTTTCTTT
>NA|TRBJ1-1|TRBD1|TRBV5-1
CASKETGVNTEAFF
TGCGCCAGCAAGGAGACAGGGGTGAACACTGAAGCTTTCTTT
>NA|TRBJ1-4|NA|TRBV7-6
CASSLQQSPNEKLFF
TGTGCCAGCAGCTTACAACAGTCTCCGAACGAAAAACTGTTTTTT
>NA|TRBJ1-1|NA|TRBV5-6
CASSLGAGTANTEAFF
TGTGCCAGCAGCTTGGGGGCCGGGACGGCGAACACTGAAGCTTTCTTT
>NA|TRBJ2-7|TRBD2|TRBV9
CASSVSGRAPEQYF
TGTGCCAGCAGCGTGAGCGGGAGGGCCCCCGAGCAGTACTTC
>NA|TRBJ1-2|NA|TRBV6-4
CASSDRYGYTF
TGTGCCAGCAGTGACAGATATGGCTACACCTTC
>NA|TRBJ2-2|NA|TRBV19
CASSSGGGAGELFF
TGTGCCAGTAGTAGCGGTGGGGGCGCCGGGGAGCTGTTTTTT
>NA|TRBJ1-2|NA|TRBV18
CASSPGPGFGYGYTF
TGTGCCAGCTCCCCAGGACCAGGGTTTGGATATGGCTACACCTTC
>NA|TRBJ2-7|TRBD2|TRBV4-2
CASSHTLAGGEQYF
TGTGCCAGCAGCCATACCCTAGCGGGAGGCGAGCAGTACTTC
>few|TRBJ1-1|NA|TRBV14
CASSQVSGRAFF
TGTGCCAGCAGCCAAGTTTCAGGGAGGGCTTTCTTT
>NA|TRBJ2-7|NA|TRBV18
CASSPRQGASYEQYF
TGTGCCAGCTCACCAAGGCAGGGAGCCTCCTACGAGCAGTACTTC